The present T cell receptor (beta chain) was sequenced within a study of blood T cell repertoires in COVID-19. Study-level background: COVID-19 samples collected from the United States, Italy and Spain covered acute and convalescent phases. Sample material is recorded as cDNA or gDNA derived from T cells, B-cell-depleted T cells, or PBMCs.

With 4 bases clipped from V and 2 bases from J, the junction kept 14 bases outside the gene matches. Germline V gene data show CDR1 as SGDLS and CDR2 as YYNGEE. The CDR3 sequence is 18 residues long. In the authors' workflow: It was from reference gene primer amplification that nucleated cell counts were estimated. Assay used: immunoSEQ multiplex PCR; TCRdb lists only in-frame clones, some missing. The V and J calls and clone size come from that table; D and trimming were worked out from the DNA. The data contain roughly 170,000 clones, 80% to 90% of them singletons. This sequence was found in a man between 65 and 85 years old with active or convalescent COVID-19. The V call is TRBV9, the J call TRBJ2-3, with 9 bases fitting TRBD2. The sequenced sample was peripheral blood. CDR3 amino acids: CASSPQGGGRALTDTQYF. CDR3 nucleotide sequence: TGTGCCAGCAGCCCTCAGGGGGGCGGGAGGGCCCTCACAGATACGCAGTATTTT.